Detailed here is one T cell receptor (beta chain). Its matching antigen is unknown. Different DNA sequences within this sample yield the same CDR3. These data originate in a study of shared clonotypes between healthy human individuals. Whole-study results and caveats: When compared with the clonotypes that were shared by all four sorted-subset donors, the non-shared clonotypes turned out to have lower generation probabilities.

Each replicate PCR on the sorted subsets used 150 to 200 ng DNA (around 31,000 T cell genomes). As processed by the authors: Quality scores were absent from the junction-only immunoSEQ sequences, so filtering differed. Libraries were prepared by immunoSEQ multiplex PCR; TCRdb keeps only in-frame clonotypes and omits some of them. That table furnishes V, J and clone size, whereas the DNA furnished D and trimming. The data show hundreds of thousands of clones, around 96% seen once. The J segment lost 3 bases and the V segment lost 1 base, leaving 3 bases of the junction unmatched. The CDR3 has 15 residues. Germline V CDR1 and CDR2: SEHNR, FQNEAQ (reference sequence). CD45RO-negative cells were positively selected for CCR7, leaving out terminally differentiated effector memory CD45RA+ cells. Donors comprised healthy HIV-negative adults lacking recent acute infections or vaccinations.

This receptor was obtained from a woman aged 25 to 39 in good health. The chain employs TRBV7-9 and TRBJ2-1, with TRBD2 identical over 7 bases. The sequencing sample was made of naive CD8+ T cells sorted from blood. DNA of the CDR3: TGTGCCAGCAGCTTAGGGCTAGCGGTCTACAATGAGCAGTTCTTC. It specifies CASSLGLAVYNEQFF.